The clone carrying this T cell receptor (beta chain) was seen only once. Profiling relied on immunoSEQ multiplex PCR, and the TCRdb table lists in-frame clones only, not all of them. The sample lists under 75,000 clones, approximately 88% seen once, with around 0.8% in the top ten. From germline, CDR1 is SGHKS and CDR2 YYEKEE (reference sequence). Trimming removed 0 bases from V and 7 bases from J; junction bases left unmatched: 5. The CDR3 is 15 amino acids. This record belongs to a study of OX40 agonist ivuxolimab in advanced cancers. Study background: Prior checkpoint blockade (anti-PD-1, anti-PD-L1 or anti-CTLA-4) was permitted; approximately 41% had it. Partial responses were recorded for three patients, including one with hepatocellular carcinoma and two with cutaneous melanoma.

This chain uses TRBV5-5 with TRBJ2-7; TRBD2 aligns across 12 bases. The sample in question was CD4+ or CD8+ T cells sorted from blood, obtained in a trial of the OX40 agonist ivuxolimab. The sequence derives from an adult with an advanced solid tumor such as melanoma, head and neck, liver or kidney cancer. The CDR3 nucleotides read TGTGCCAGCAGCTTGGGACTAGCGGGAGAGGGGGAGCAGTACTTC. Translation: CASSLGLAGEGEQYF.